This entry lists 24 T cell receptor beta chains sequenced from one sample in a study of T cell responses to AZD1222 COVID-19 vaccine. Here immunoSEQ multiplex PCR was the method, and the copy in TCRdb shows in-frame clones only, minus some. The repertoire includes 96,000 or so clones, approximately 90% of them detected once, and 1.5% to 2% sits in the top ten. The specimen was peripheral blood, collected on day 0 of AZD1222 vaccination. These receptors were collected from an adult in good health.

The rearrangement joins TRBV7-6 to TRBJ2-1; D is unclear. Trimming left V 2 bases short and J 1 base short, with 9 bases between. The germline CDR1 and CDR2 sequences are SGHVS and FNYEAQ. The CDR3 covers 15 residues. CDR3 sequence (DNA): TGTGCCAGCAGCTTACTGTCCAGTTCCTACAATGAGCAGTTCTTC. It translates to CASSLLSSSYNEQFF.

CDR3: CASSLAGERYGYTF. The CDR3 nucleotides are TGTGCCAGCAGTTTAGCAGGGGAGAGATATGGCTACACCTTC. The V and J genes are TRBV28 and TRBJ1-2, with D possibly TRBD1 on 6 matching bases. The CDR3 runs 14 residues. CDR1 MDHEN and CDR2 SYDVKM come from the germline V gene. V shed 2 bases and J shed 5 bases, with 12 bases lying between them.

This chain joins TRBV30 and TRBJ2-3, with unresolved D. The CDR3 loop spans 12 amino acids. Germline V CDR1 and CDR2: GTSNPN, SVGIG (reference sequence). Trimming removed 2 bases at V and 4 bases at J, with 7 bases between. The DNA of the CDR3 is TGTGCCTGGAGTTCGACTTCAGATACGCAGTATTTT. It specifies CAWSSTSDTQYF.

This clone has more than one count but fewer than ten. The genes are TRBV18 and TRBJ1-5; D not certain. Germline lookup yields CDR1 KGHSH and CDR2 LQKENI. The CDR3 has 14 residues. V was cut by 0 bases and J by 5 bases, with 8 bases left in between. The CDR3 DNA sequence: TGTGCCAGCTCACCACCCTGGAGATATCAGCCCCAGCATTTT. As protein: CASSPPWRYQPQHF.

The chain has TRBV6-5 and TRBJ1-1, with 7 bases fitting TRBD1. Germline assignment: CDR1 MNHEY and CDR2 SVGAGI. The CDR3 runs 13 residues. The J segment lost 1 base and the V segment lost 8 bases, leaving 4 bases of the junction unmatched. CDR3 sequence reads: CASLDRANTEAFF. Here the CDR3 DNA reads TGTGCCAGCCTCGACAGGGCGAACACTGAAGCTTTCTTT.

This chain connects TRBV6-5 to TRBJ1-2; D is ambiguous. The germline V gene has CDR1 MNHEY and CDR2 SVGAGI. V was shortened by 6 bases and J by 4 bases, with 9 bases between the two germline ends. This CDR3 is 12 amino acids long. The CDR3 region has the DNA TGTGCCAGCAGCCTGAACTTCTATGGCTACACCTTC. Amino acids: CASSLNFYGYTF.

This chain uses TRBV27 with TRBJ1-1, with a tentative D call TRBD1 (5 bases). The CDR3 totals 17 residues. V dropped 6 bases and J dropped 1 base, with 21 bases sitting between them. Germline CDR1 MNHEY, CDR2 SMNVEV (reference sequence). The CDR3 loop reads CASRSRDYSLKNTEAFF. The CDR3 nucleotides read TGTGCCAGCAGGTCCCGGGACTATAGCCTCAAGAACACTGAAGCTTTCTTT.

The chain combines TRBV11-3 with TRBJ1-1, with D possibly TRBD1 on 5 matching bases. This CDR3 has 13 amino acids. V lost 5 bases, J lost 3 bases, and 10 bases lay in between. Per germline, CDR1 SGHNT and CDR2 YENEEA. DNA of the CDR3: TGTGCCAGCAGCAAACGAGGGGACACTGAAGCTTTCTTT. Translation: CASSKRGDTEAFF.

The chain joins TRBV7-9 to TRBJ2-2, with TRBD1 matching over 7 bases. Germline CDR1 and CDR2: SEHNR and FQNEAQ (reference sequence). Trimming at V came to 2 bases and at J to 0 bases, leaving 9 bases not matched to a gene. This CDR3 is 18 amino acids long. Here the CDR3 reads CASSLPPGQPSNTGELFF. The CDR3 DNA sequence: TGTGCCAGCAGCTTACCCCCGGGACAGCCGTCGAACACCGGGGAGCTGTTTTTT.

The chain uses TRBV19 and TRBJ2-7; the match to TRBD2 covers 10 bases. Germline V lookup: CDR1 LNHDA, CDR2 SQIVND (reference sequence). The CDR3 contains 16 residues. The V segment lost 4 bases and the J segment 4 bases; nucleotides outside the gene matches: 10. CDR3 region: CASSTYSGGASYEQYF. CDR3 DNA sequence: TGTGCCAGTAGTACGTACAGCGGGGGGGCGTCGTACGAGCAGTACTTC.

V is TRBV6-5 and J is TRBJ1-2, with TRBD1 identical over 9 bases. Germline lookup yields CDR1 MNHEY and CDR2 SVGAGI. The CDR3 is made up of 15 amino acids. After removal of 2 bases from V and 4 bases from J, the junction contained 5 bases not matched to a gene. CDR3 coding DNA: TGTGCCAGCAGTTACCAACAGGGGGCAGGCTATGGCTACACCTTC. Amino acid sequence: CASSYQQGAGYGYTF.

The gene calls are TRBV12-5 and TRBJ1-5, with D unclear. Trimming removed 6 bases at V and 0 bases at J, with 15 bases between. CDR3 length: 16 amino acids. Germline values: CDR1 LGHNT, CDR2 FRNRAP. CDR3 loop: CASGLTGRYSNQPQHF. The DNA for the CDR3 is TGTGCTAGTGGGCTGACCGGACGTTATAGCAATCAGCCCCAGCATTTT. The whole variable domain, filled in from reference TRBV12-5 and TRBJ1-5, reads DARVTQTPRHKVTEMGQEVTMRCQPILGHNTVFWYRQTMMQGLELLAYFRNRAPLDDSGMPKDRFSAEMPDATLATLKIQPSEPRDSAVYFCASGLTGRYSNQPQHFGDGTRLSIL.

The chain links TRBV4-3 to TRBJ2-3, with D maybe TRBD2 (5 bases). Trimming removed 1 base from V and 3 bases from J, with 8 bases in between. The germline V gene has CDR1 LGHNA and CDR2 YSLEER. The CDR3 spans 14 residues. In DNA, the CDR3 is TGCGCCAGCAGCCAAGTCGGGGTTACAGATACGCAGTATTTT. Translated, it gives CASSQVGVTDTQYF.

This rearrangement joins TRBV7-2 to TRBJ1-5; 10 nucleotides align to TRBD1. This CDR3 is built from 16 residues. With 2 bases clipped from V and 9 bases from J, the junction kept 10 bases outside the gene matches. Germline CDR1 reads SGHTA; CDR2 reads FQGNSA. The CDR3 sequence: CASSLTGTGVTRPQHF. CDR3 coding DNA: TGTGCCAGCAGCTTAACCGGGACAGGGGTCACCCGGCCCCAGCATTTT.

The CDR3 DNA reads TGTGCCAGCAGTTTAAACAGGGCTGCCGCGGGCAATCAGCCCCAGCATTTT. Translation gives CASSLNRAAAGNQPQHF. The chain recombines TRBV27 with TRBJ1-5; D may be TRBD1 (6 bases). The CDR3 runs to 17 residues. Looked up from germline, CDR1 is MNHEY and CDR2 is SMNVEV (reference sequence). V shed 2 bases and J shed 2 bases, with 16 bases lying between them.

V is TRBV15 and J is TRBJ2-3; D remains ambiguous. The CDR3 loop spans 13 amino acids. V lost 4 bases and J lost 0, with 5 bases in between. Germline lookup yields CDR1 LNHNV and CDR2 YYDKDF (reference sequence). The CDR3 reads CATSMASTDTQYF. CDR3 sequence (DNA): TGTGCCACCAGCATGGCTAGCACAGATACGCAGTATTTT.

J is TRBJ2-7 and V is TRBV19, with D perhaps TRBD1 (6 bases). This CDR3 is built from 12 residues. The V gene lost 4 bases and the J gene lost 5 bases, with 9 bases spanning the gap. Germline loops: CDR1 LNHDA, CDR2 SQIVND (reference sequence). The CDR3 loop is CASSNREHEQYF. The CDR3 nucleotides read TGTGCCAGTAGTAACAGGGAACACGAGCAGTACTTC.

The chain employs TRBV11-2 and TRBJ1-6, with 7 positions matching TRBD1. The CDR3 loop spans 15 amino acids. Germline V gene sequence: CDR1 SGHAT, CDR2 FQNNGV. The junction had 7 bases not matched to a gene; V was cut back by 5 bases and J by 6 bases. The CDR3 spells CASSRQGPVNSPLHF. The CDR3, as DNA: TGTGCCAGCAGCCGACAGGGCCCGGTTAATTCACCCCTCCACTTT.

The gene calls are TRBV11-2 and TRBJ1-6, with TRBD1 as a possible D gene (6 bases). The germline V gene encodes CDR1 SGHAT and CDR2 FQNNGV. Trimming took off 3 bases at V and 7 bases at J, with 13 bases between the two ends. The CDR3 is made up of 15 amino acids. The CDR3 region is CASSFSGRGNSPLHF. The CDR3 DNA follows: TGTGCCAGCAGCTTCTCGGGGAGGGGGAATTCACCCCTCCACTTT.

This sequence joins TRBV7-9 and TRBJ1-5; TRBD1 aligns across 7 bases. V dropped 5 bases and J dropped 5; count of bases not matched to a gene: 3. Looked up from germline, CDR1 is SEHNR and CDR2 is FQNEAQ (reference sequence). This CDR3 spans 13 amino acids. The CDR3 DNA sequence: TGTGCCAGCAGCCCAGGGGGTGATCAGCCCCAGCATTTT. Its protein product is CASSPGGDQPQHF.

The V gene is TRBV4-3, the J gene TRBJ1-1; 8 nucleotides line up with TRBD1. CDR1 is LGHNA, CDR2 YSLEER, per germline. V trimming: 3 bases; J trimming: 8 bases; junction bases outside the gene matches: 11. CDR3 size: 15 residues. CDR3 bases: TGCGCCAGCAGCCACCTCCGGGACAGGCCTATGGAAGCTTTCTTT. This translates into CASSHLRDRPMEAFF.

The DNA of the CDR3 is TGTGCCACCAGTGATTACACTGGGGAGGGACACTATGGCTACACCTTC. This gives the protein CATSDYTGEGHYGYTF. V is TRBV24-1 and J is TRBJ1-2; weak D call: TRBD1 (5 bases). This CDR3 has 16 amino acids. The V gene's germline CDR1 is KGHDR and CDR2 SFDVKD. Trimming removed 2 bases from V and 3 bases from J, with 15 bases in between.

The rearrangement joins TRBV4-2 to TRBJ2-6; D not certain. CDR1 LGHNA and CDR2 YNFKEQ come from the germline V gene. CDR3 length: 16 amino acids. V was shortened by 0 bases and J by 0 bases, with 6 bases between the two germline ends. This CDR3 reads CASSQESRSGANVLTF. The CDR3 nucleotides read TGTGCCAGCAGCCAAGAATCCCGCTCTGGGGCCAACGTCCTGACTTTC.

This chain uses TRBV29-1 with TRBJ1-1; D is possibly TRBD1 (6 bases). The CDR3 is 14 amino acids. V lost 7 bases to trimming and J lost 4 bases, with 19 bases between them. Per the germline V gene, CDR1 is SQVTM and CDR2 is ANQGSEA. The DNA of the CDR3 is TGCAGCGCCGACGGACAGTTCAGGGGCACTGAAGCTTTCTTT. This translates into CSADGQFRGTEAFF.